The following is a T cell receptor beta chain sequence with its context. Its antigen remains unknown. Library preparation for TCR beta used quantitative 5'-RACE with molecular barcodes. Using its own MiXCR run on the 5' RACE reads, TCRdb lists one record per CDR3 protein. The table shows about 800,000 distinct CDR3 sequences, with 10% to 15% occurring only once. The sample comes from a study of CD8 T cells in ankylosing spondylitis. Notes on the study in general: The study identified a TCR beta motif of under ten highly homologous variants that appeared characteristic of ankylosing spondylitis blood.

The sequence came from a male donor with ankylosing spondylitis. The specimen was blood, either unsorted or a sorted T cell fraction (not recorded which).

The CDR3 is CASSASPGRQNYGYTF. As DNA, the CDR3 is TGTGCCAGCAGTGCCTCCCCGGGACGGCAAAACTATGGCTACACCTTC. The rearrangement links TRBV6-4 to TRBJ1-2; a weak D match, TRBD1 (5 bases). The CDR3 runs to 16 residues. V was clipped by 4 bases and J by 2 bases, with 17 bases between them. Germline V gene data show CDR1 as MRHNA and CDR2 as SNTAGT.